The entry below gives a single T cell receptor beta chain sequence along with its context. Its antigen is as yet unknown. The CDR3 has 15 residues. V dropped 4 bases and J dropped 2; count of bases not matched to a gene: 6. Germline loops: CDR1 SGHNT, CDR2 YYREEE (reference sequence). The source of the sample is a study of identifying expanded T cells in peripheral blood. Healthy donors had no documented immune events, such as infections, while sampled. Sequencing was performed with immunoSEQ multiplex PCR; in TCRdb, only in-frame clones are kept and a portion is missing. The repertoire holds under 130,000 clones, with 85% to 90% as singletons. Study-wide results and limits: Across healthy donors, higher total template counts meant significantly greater roughly 2-week count variance.

This TCR came from a person aged 18 to 75 in good health. The source material was blood. The chain recombines TRBV5-4 with TRBJ2-3; the match to TRBD1 covers 8 bases. The CDR3, as DNA: TGTGCCAGCAGCCGCGGACAGGGCCTCACAGATACGCAGTATTTT. It yields the protein CASSRGQGLTDTQYF. The variable domain in full, with the rest retrieved from reference TRBV5-4 and TRBJ2-3, is ETGVTQSPTHLIKTRGQQVTLRCSSQSGHNTVSWYQQALGQGPQFIFQYYREEENGRGNFPPRFSGLQFPNYSSELNVNALELDDSALYLCASSRGQGLTDTQYFGPGTRLTVL.